This T cell receptor (beta chain) was sequenced for a study of blood T cell repertoires in COVID-19. On the study more broadly: The study drew acute and convalescent COVID-19 samples from the United States, Italy and Spain. In each case, the material was cDNA or gDNA derived from T cells, B-cell-depleted T cells, or PBMCs.

Sequenced by immunoSEQ multiplex PCR; TCRdb stores in-frame clones only, minus some. The profile shows a few hundred thousand clones, roughly 86% of them singletons. Germline-derived CDR1 and CDR2 are MDHEN and SYDVKM. This CDR3 is 15 amino acids long. Trimming at V came to 5 bases and at J to 5 bases, leaving 7 bases not matched to a gene. Input material: PBMCs or T cells enriched from blood (not recorded which). The V and J genes are TRBV28 and TRBJ2-7, with 12 bases matching TRBD1. This sequence originates from a man aged 40-50 years in a cohort exposed to, infected with or recovered from COVID-19 (not recorded which). CDR3 sequence (DNA): TGTGCCAGCAGTCGACCGGGACAGGGGGCCCACGAGCAGTACTTC. Its protein is CASSRPGQGAHEQYF.